Sequencing of this TCR beta chain was carried out in a study of blood T cell repertoires in COVID-19. Study-level information: PBMCs, B-cell-depleted T cells, or T cells provided the cDNA or gDNA that made up the material.

Trimming removed 5 bases at V and 4 bases at J, with 15 bases between. The CDR3 contains 15 residues. Germline V CDR1 and CDR2: WSHSY, SAAADI. As processed by the authors: Scientists estimated how many nucleated cells there were by amplifying reference gene primers. Sequenced by immunoSEQ multiplex PCR; TCRdb stores in-frame clones only, minus some. The V and J calls and clone size come from that table; D and trimming were worked out from the DNA. The sample shows fewer than 250,000 clones, 89% of them seen only once. The source is a woman between 40 and 50 years old with acute or convalescent COVID-19. The rearrangement joins TRBV10-2 to TRBJ1-5, with D unclear. The sample comprised peripheral blood. CDR3 coding DNA: TGCGCCAGCAGTCCTATAGACTTATGGAATCAGCCCCAGCATTTT. Its translation: CASSPIDLWNQPQHF.